This paragraph covers one T cell receptor (beta chain) sequence. A single count supports this clonotype. It lacks a known antigen. Nothing much larger sits one base from this clone, and base qualities are not available. One read gives only weak evidence. Stable Graves' hyperthyroidism was defined as no progression to ophthalmopathy during 18 months of follow-up. Hyperthyroidism patients were newly diagnosed, with disease duration under 2 months, and aged 18 to 65 years. Any patient with an uncontrolled infection, another autoimmune disease, pregnancy or lactation was excluded. Diagnoses were established on the basis of clinical symptoms, serum thyroxine and TRAb, thyroid ultrasound, and orbital computed tomography. Ficoll-Paque density gradient centrifugation was used to isolate PBMCs from about 9 ml of fresh peripheral blood. Trizol reagent was used to extract total RNA, and RNA quality was then checked on an Agilent 2100 Bioanalyzer.

This sample was taken from a study of T cells in Graves' hyperthyroidism and ophthalmopathy (dated by TCRdb to about 2019). Background on the whole study: Peripheral blood samples were taken at the time of initial diagnosis, prior to any treatment. The paper reports TCR Vbeta CDR3 sequencing of some 140 peripheral blood samples: around 41 ophthalmopathy, about 75 hyperthyroidism and roughly 17 progressor patients. The study also compared thyroid tissue and blood T-cell repertoires from 6 or 7 Graves' hyperthyroidism patients. Whether ophthalmopathy could be predicted prospectively was tested in an independent validation cohort made up of approximately 19 hyperthyroidism patients plus 17 patients who later progressed to ophthalmopathy. The 100 discovery patients were randomly split 7:3 into training and test sets. After sampling, hyperthyroidism patients received methimazole starting at 30 mg daily, and ophthalmopathy patients received high-dose intravenous methylprednisolone. To identify TCR V-J signatures that set the groups apart, the researchers used a discovery cohort of 100 patients, made up of 40 to 45 with Graves' ophthalmopathy and 57 with stable Graves' hyperthyroidism. Results and caveats for the whole study, not just this receptor: During validation, the model predicted progression to ophthalmopathy a median of approximately 6.5 months ahead of onset, with approximately 70% sensitivity and 72.22% specificity. Most expanded thyroid clonotypes (frequency above 0.001) were also found in blood, which suggests that blood repertoires may mirror thyroid immune responses. In cross-validation, a model built on a 13 V-J signature told ophthalmopathy apart from stable hyperthyroidism with approximately 90% sensitivity and approximately 81% specificity, and in testing the same model reached 80%/75%. Sample size was not statistically predetermined, and blinding of investigators to group allocation was not performed.

CDR1 and CDR2, looked up from the germline V gene, are MNHEY and SVGEGT. There are 15 amino acids in the CDR3, from cysteine to phenylalanine inclusive. Only the CDR3 DNA stays, 45 bases, in frame from base 1. Germline trimming: 6 bases from V, 5 bases from J; junction bases outside gene matches: 9. Amplification of TCR beta CDR3 regions was carried out from RNA transcripts. The TCR CDR3 was subjected to a first round of RT-PCR using the HTBI primer set and the Qiagen OneStep RT-PCR kit. Libraries were constructed in a second round of multiplex PCR, after which size selection and purification were carried out. Sequencing of the libraries was done on an Illumina HiSeq2000 using paired-end 100 bp reads. Per the source publication's procedure: Raw data were processed with SOAPnuke, discarding reads with adapters, uncalled bases, mean Phred below 15, or no exact constant-primer or identifier match. COPE v1.2.5 was used to merge the high-quality paired reads, and each unique nucleotide sequence was defined as a clonotype. MiTCR v1.1 was used to align the clonotypes against IMGT TRBV, TRBD and TRBJ reference segments. Analysis was restricted to V-J combinations with a frequency above 0.0001, which covered about 99% of repertoires. The TCS score was defined as F50 (clonal expansion) divided by E x V (chaos), with BLOSUM62-based TCRdist calculated between CDR3 peptides within each V-J. Welch's t-statistics and random forest reduced around 510 V-J features to 10 to 15, which were used in a naive Bayes classifier (R e1071). Clones were called with MiXCR by TCRdb after fastp trimmed the public reads at Q25, and only in-frame beta chains were retained. Identical CDR3 proteins give one entry, which carries the most common genes and DNA. The V and J calls here are based on TCRdb, not the publication. The sample contains about 720,000 distinct CDR3 sequences, about a sixth of them found a single time. The ten most abundant clones make up 8.4% of the sample.

The V and J genes are TRBV6-2 or TRBV6-3 and TRBJ2-3; 9 central bases correspond to TRBD1. Sequenced sample: blood. This receptor was identified in a young man with Graves' hyperthyroidism. CDR3 protein: CASSYRDRVIDTQYF. In nucleotides, the sequence is TGTGCCAGCAGCTACCGGGACAGGGTTATAGATACGCAGTATTTT.